These 27 T cell receptor beta chains came from one sample sequenced in a study of blood T cell repertoires in COVID-19. Only in-frame clones appear in the TCRdb table, and some are missing; sequencing was by immunoSEQ multiplex PCR. This sample has approximately 150,000 clones, with roughly 84% found just once. Material for sequencing was peripheral blood. The receptors originated from a man aged 60-69 years with active or convalescent COVID-19.

This clone was counted a single time. This chain uses TRBV5-1 with TRBJ1-1, with 8 bases that match TRBD1. This CDR3 contains 14 residues. V trimming: 1 base; J trimming: 7 bases; junction bases outside the gene matches: 6. From germline, CDR1 is SGHRS and CDR2 YFSETQ. The CDR3 here is CASSLSGGRGEAFF. CDR3 sequence (DNA): TGCGCCAGCAGCTTGTCAGGGGGCCGGGGTGAAGCTTTCTTT.

The chain combines TRBV7-8 with TRBJ2-2; 9 nucleotides match TRBD1. The length of the CDR3 is 14 residues. V trimming: 4 bases; J trimming: 3 bases; junction bases outside the gene matches: 0. Germline V gene lookup returns CDR1 SGHVS and CDR2 FQNEAQ. CDR3 bases: TGTGCCAGCAGCTGGACAGGGGACACCGGGGAGCTGTTTTTT. Amino acid sequence: CASSWTGDTGELFF.

The V and J genes are TRBV7-2 and TRBJ2-1; D not certain. Germline assignment: CDR1 SGHTA and CDR2 FQGNSA. The CDR3 has 15 amino acids. V lost 1 base and J 0 bases, leaving 7 bases between the germline ends. Here the CDR3 reads CASSLGYGSYNEQFF. CDR3 nucleotide sequence: TGTGCCAGCAGCTTAGGCTATGGCTCCTACAATGAGCAGTTCTTC.

The chain employs TRBV29-1 and TRBJ1-2; 10 nucleotides agree with TRBD1. V was clipped by 5 bases and J by 14 bases; unmatched bases: 8. Per germline, CDR1 SQVTM and CDR2 ANQGSEA. CDR3 length equals 11 residues. The CDR3 reads CSVTGTGDVTF. CDR3 sequence (DNA): TGCAGCGTTACCGGGACAGGGGACGTGACCTTC. Drawing the rest from reference TRBV29-1 and TRBJ1-2, the complete variable domain is SAVISQKPSRDICQRGTSLTIQCQVDSQVTMMFWYRQQPGQSLTLIATANQGSEATYESGFVIDKFPISRPNLTFSTLTVSNMSPEDSSIYLCSVTGTGDVTFGSGTRLTVV.

V usage is TRBV19 and J usage is TRBJ1-5, with 10 bases aligning to TRBD1. The germline V gene encodes CDR1 LNHDA and CDR2 SQIVND (reference sequence). After removal of 3 bases from V and 0 bases from J, the junction contained 2 bases not matched to a gene. This CDR3 has 16 amino acids. The CDR3 coding sequence is TGTGCCAGTAGTATGCGGGACAGGGGTAGCAATCAGCCCCAGCATTTT. This sequence encodes CASSMRDRGSNQPQHF. The full variable domain, completed using reference TRBV19 and TRBJ1-5, is DGGITQSPKYLFRKEGQNVTLSCEQNLNHDAMYWYRQDPGQGLRLIYYSQIVNDFQKGDIAEGYSVSREKKESFPLTVTSAQKNPTAFYLCASSMRDRGSNQPQHFGDGTRLSIL.

V gene TRBV12-5 combines with J gene TRBJ1-5, with no clear D. The V end was cut by 1 base, the J end by 7 bases, with 8 bases between. The length of the CDR3 is 13 residues. The germline V gene encodes CDR1 LGHNT and CDR2 FRNRAP. The CDR3 coding sequence is TGTGCTAGTGGTTTGGACAGTAACCAGCCCCAGCATTTT. As protein: CASGLDSNQPQHF. Filled out from reference TRBV12-5 and TRBJ1-5, the complete variable domain reads DARVTQTPRHKVTEMGQEVTMRCQPILGHNTVFWYRQTMMQGLELLAYFRNRAPLDDSGMPKDRFSAEMPDATLATLKIQPSEPRDSAVYFCASGLDSNQPQHFGDGTRLSIL.

The DNA of the CDR3 is TGTGCCAGTAGTATAAGCGGCCTACAGGGCTCGTCAGATACGCAGTATTTT. Amino acids: CASSISGLQGSSDTQYF. The V gene is TRBV19, the J gene TRBJ2-3; D may be TRBD1 (6 bases). Germline loops: CDR1 LNHDA, CDR2 SQIVND (reference sequence). This CDR3 contains 17 residues. Trimming took 2 bases from V and 4 from J, leaving 19 bases between them.

This rearrangement joins TRBV5-1 to TRBJ1-2, with 9 bases that match TRBD1. This CDR3 contains 15 residues. The germline V gene encodes CDR1 SGHRS and CDR2 YFSETQ. Trimming at V came to 5 bases and at J to 6 bases, leaving 11 bases not matched to a gene. In DNA, the CDR3 is TGCGCCAGCAGATCCAACAGGGGGCTGTACCATGGCTACACCTTC. Translation: CASRSNRGLYHGYTF. Full variable domain (remainder filled in from reference TRBV5-1 and TRBJ1-2): KAGVTQTPRYLIKTRGQQVTLSCSPISGHRSVSWYQQTPGQGLQFLFEYFSETQRNKGNFPGRFSGRQFSNSRSEMNVSTLELGDSALYLCASRSNRGLYHGYTFGSGTRLTVV.

The chain is built from TRBV11-3 and TRBJ2-1; 9 bases match TRBD1. The germline gives CDR1 SGHNT, CDR2 YENEEA. V lost 5 bases, J lost 8 bases, and 10 bases stayed unmatched. CDR3 size: 15 residues. The CDR3 DNA sequence: TGTGCCAGCAGCCCACAGGGGGCTCGATCGGATGAGCAGTTCTTC. As protein: CASSPQGARSDEQFF.

This chain links TRBV6-2 or TRBV6-3 with TRBJ2-1, with 11 bases lining up with TRBD2. The CDR3 has 18 residues. The junction had 14 bases not matched to a gene; V was cut back by 2 bases and J by 8 bases. Looked up from germline, CDR1 is MNHEY and CDR2 is SVGEGT. The CDR3 here is CASSYEGLAGPPWDEQFF. Written as DNA, the CDR3 is TGTGCCAGCAGTTACGAAGGACTAGCGGGTCCTCCTTGGGATGAGCAGTTCTTC.

Ten or more counts support this clone. V and J are TRBV3-1 (or the pseudogene TRBV3-2) and TRBJ2-5, with TRBD1 matching 8 bases. The CDR3 sequence is 16 residues long. CDR1 is LGHDT and CDR2 is YNNKEL in the germline V gene (reference sequence). After removal of 4 bases from V and 4 bases from J, the junction contained 11 bases not matched to a gene. CDR3: CASSPGPDRVRETQYF. The CDR3 DNA reads as TGTGCCAGCAGCCCAGGCCCGGACAGGGTACGAGAGACCCAGTACTTC.

A few counts support this clone. V usage is TRBV7-9 and J usage is TRBJ1-1, with D possibly matching TRBD1 (6 bases). Trimming shortened V by 5 bases and J by 3 bases, and 10 bases separated the two germline ends. The CDR3 sequence is 13 residues long. CDR1 and CDR2 (germline): SEHNR, FQNEAQ (reference sequence). CDR3 nucleotides: TGTGCCAGCAGCCAACAGGGATACACTGAAGCTTTCTTT. Protein: CASSQQGYTEAFF.

V gene TRBV7-2 combines with J gene TRBJ2-3, with a weak D call TRBD1 (6 bases). The V end lost 5 bases, the J end lost 5 bases, and 8 bases lay between the germline ends. There are 12 residues in the CDR3. The germline gives CDR1 SGHTA, CDR2 FQGNSA. The chain's CDR3 is CASSPDRDTQYF. For the CDR3, the DNA is TGTGCCAGCAGCCCGGACAGAGATACGCAGTATTTT.

The chain links TRBV14 to TRBJ1-2; 9 bases line up with TRBD1. Germline assignment: CDR1 SGHDN and CDR2 FVKESK. V shed 4 bases and J 6 bases; nucleotides not matched to a gene: 6. CDR3 size: 14 residues. The CDR3 loop reads CASSRGQGRDGYTF. CDR3 bases: TGTGCCAGCAGCCGGGGACAGGGTAGGGATGGCTACACCTTC.

This clone is a singleton in its sample. The gene calls are TRBV23-1 and TRBJ2-7; TRBD1 matches at 9 bases. TRBV23-1 is reported as an ORF; its role is uncertain. The CDR3 consists of 17 residues. V was clipped by 2 bases and J by 0 bases; unmatched bases: 8. The CDR3 sequence is CASSQLTGGASSYEQYV. CDR3 nucleotide sequence: TGCGCCAGCAGTCAACTTACAGGGGGCGCCAGCTCCTACGAGCAGTACGTC.

The rearrangement uses TRBV27 and TRBJ1-2; 7 bases fit TRBD1. V was clipped by 3 bases and J by 7 bases; unmatched bases: 11. The CDR3 loop spans 15 amino acids. Germline V gene sequence: CDR1 MNHEY, CDR2 SMNVEV (reference sequence). The CDR3 here is CASSFYQGDLRGYTF. The CDR3 DNA follows: TGTGCCAGCAGTTTCTATCAGGGGGATCTTCGTGGCTACACCTTC.

CDR3 protein: CASSIRTAGGTEAFF. For the CDR3, the DNA is TGTGCCAGTAGTATAAGGACCGCCGGGGGCACTGAAGCTTTCTTT. The chain uses TRBV19 and TRBJ1-1, with D possibly TRBD1 on 5 matching bases. CDR1 LNHDA and CDR2 SQIVND come from the germline V gene (reference sequence). The CDR3 totals 15 residues. V lost 2 bases to trimming and J lost 4 bases, with 14 bases between them.

The rearrangement joins TRBV6-2 or TRBV6-3 to TRBJ2-3; 9 bases align to TRBD1. Germline V gene lookup returns CDR1 MNHEY and CDR2 SVGEGT. There are 16 residues in the CDR3. V shed 2 bases, J shed 3 bases, and the junction held 6 bases outside the gene matches. This CDR3 is CASSYGPGQGTDTQYF. The CDR3 DNA reads as TGTGCCAGCAGTTACGGTCCGGGACAGGGTACAGATACGCAGTATTTT.

J is TRBJ2-3 and V is TRBV7-9, with D uncertain. The CDR3 covers 12 residues. Germline V gene lookup returns CDR1 SEHNR and CDR2 FQNEAQ (reference sequence). Trimming shortened V by 4 bases and J by 5 bases, and 7 bases separated the two germline ends. The CDR3, as DNA: TGTGCCAGCAGCTCCTATTTAGATACGCAGTATTTT. Protein product: CASSSYLDTQYF.

CDR3 residues: CASSTKPGYTEAFF. CDR3 nucleotide sequence: TGTGCCAGTAGTACAAAACCGGGGTACACTGAAGCTTTCTTT. This chain connects TRBV19 to TRBJ1-1; D is unresolved. CDR3 length equals 14 residues. Trimming cost V 4 bases and J 3 bases, with 12 bases left between them. Germline CDR1 LNHDA, CDR2 SQIVND (reference sequence).

This clone was observed a handful of times. V and J are TRBV29-1 and TRBJ1-2; no definite D call. The CDR3 spans 13 residues. The ends were cut back, 0 bases at V and 4 bases at J, with 9 bases in the middle. CDR1 SQVTM and CDR2 ANQGSEA come from the germline V gene. The CDR3 DNA follows: TGCAGCGTTGAAGATCGCGGGGTCTATGGCTACACCTTC. Its translation is CSVEDRGVYGYTF.

The chain recombines TRBV19 with TRBJ1-4; D unresolved. V lost 7 bases and J lost 8, with 23 bases in between. Germline V CDR1 and CDR2: LNHDA, SQIVND (reference sequence). The CDR3 is made up of 16 amino acids. The CDR3 loop is CASTDREDTPGEKLFF. The CDR3 DNA is TGTGCCAGTACCGACCGAGAAGACACCCCTGGGGAAAAACTGTTTTTT. Variable domain in full (rest from reference TRBV19 and TRBJ1-4): DGGITQSPKYLFRKEGQNVTLSCEQNLNHDAMYWYRQDPGQGLRLIYYSQIVNDFQKGDIAEGYSVSREKKESFPLTVTSAQKNPTAFYLCASTDREDTPGEKLFFGSGTQLSVL.

The chain combines TRBV19 with TRBJ1-3; perhaps TRBD1 as D (5 bases). Germline CDR1 and CDR2: LNHDA and SQIVND (reference sequence). The CDR3 has 13 residues. Trimming left V 4 bases short and J 11 bases short, with 15 bases between. The CDR3 here is CASSTGYHSSIYF. The DNA for the CDR3 is TGTGCCAGTAGTACAGGGTATCATTCCTCCATATATTTT.

This sequence joins TRBV7-9 and TRBJ1-3; D is unclear. Germline CDR1 is SEHNR and CDR2 is FQNEAQ (reference sequence). V was trimmed by 1 base and J by 6 bases, leaving 4 bases between them. The CDR3 runs to 12 residues. The CDR3 coding sequence is TGTGCCAGCAGCTTAGTTATAAACACCATATATTTT. The encoded protein is CASSLVINTIYF.

The chain uses TRBV29-1 and TRBJ1-1; no clear D gene. V was clipped by 3 bases and J by 2 bases, with 7 bases between them. This CDR3 is built from 12 residues. The germline gives CDR1 SQVTM, CDR2 ANQGSEA. CDR3 sequence: CSVEAGNTEAFF. The CDR3 nucleotides are TGCAGCGTTGAGGCAGGAAACACTGAAGCTTTCTTT.

The rearrangement uses TRBV14 and TRBJ1-2; D gene unclear. Germline values: CDR1 SGHDN, CDR2 FVKESK. CDR3 length equals 13 residues. V lost 1 base, J lost 5 bases, and 8 bases lay in between. The CDR3 region has the DNA TGTGCCAGCAGCCAAGCCCAGGAATATGGCTACACCTTC. It encodes CASSQAQEYGYTF.

CDR3: CARDRPNYGYTF. In nucleotides, the CDR3 is TGTGCCAGAGACAGGCCTAACTATGGCTACACCTTC. J is TRBJ1-2 and V is TRBV2; a weak D match, TRBD1 (6 bases). The germline V and J ends were trimmed by 9 bases and 0 bases, with 8 bases remaining between them. This CDR3 is built from 12 residues. Germline V CDR1 and CDR2: SNHLY, FYNNEI.